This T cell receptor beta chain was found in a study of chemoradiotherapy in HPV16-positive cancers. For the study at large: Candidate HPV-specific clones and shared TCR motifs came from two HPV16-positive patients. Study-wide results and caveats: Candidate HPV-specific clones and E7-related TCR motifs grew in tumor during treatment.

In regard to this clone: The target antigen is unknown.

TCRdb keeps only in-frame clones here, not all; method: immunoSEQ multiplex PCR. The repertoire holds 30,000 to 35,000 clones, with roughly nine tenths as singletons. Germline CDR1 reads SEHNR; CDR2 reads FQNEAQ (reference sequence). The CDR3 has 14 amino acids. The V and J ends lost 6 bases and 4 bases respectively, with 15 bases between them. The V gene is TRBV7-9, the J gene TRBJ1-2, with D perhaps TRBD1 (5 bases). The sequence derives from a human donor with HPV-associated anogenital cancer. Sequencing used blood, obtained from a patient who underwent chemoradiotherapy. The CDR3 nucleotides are TGTGCCAGCAGTTCAATGGACATAATCTATGGCTACACCTTC. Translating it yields CASSSMDIIYGYTF.